This T cell receptor (beta chain) was observed in a study of T cells in Graves' hyperthyroidism and ophthalmopathy. As to this clonotype: Its cognate antigen is unknown.

Individuals with ophthalmopathy presented a Clinical Activity Score of at least 3, a NOSPECS grade of at least 4 and a duration under 3 months. The CDR3 runs to 15 residues. With 0 bases removed from V and 8 bases from J, the gap between germline ends came to 16 bases. Germline V gene data show CDR1 as LGHNA and CDR2 as YNFKEQ. Amplification targeted TCR beta CDR3 regions from RNA transcripts. HTBI primers were employed in a first-round RT-PCR of the TCR CDR3. In TCRdb, the multiplex PCR reads were re-called with MiXCR into one record per CDR3 protein. The sample holds 250,000 to 300,000 distinct CDR3 sequences, roughly 19% seen once. Study-wide results and limits: Most expanded thyroid clonotypes above 0.001 recurred in blood.

The TCR originated in a man aged 45 to 65 with Graves' ophthalmopathy. The V and J genes are TRBV4-2 and TRBJ1-2; TRBD1 might be the D (6 bases). The source material was blood. For the CDR3, the DNA is TGTGCCAGCAGCCAAGATCCCCGGACAGATCAAGGCTACACCTTC. Protein sequence: CASSQDPRTDQGYTF.